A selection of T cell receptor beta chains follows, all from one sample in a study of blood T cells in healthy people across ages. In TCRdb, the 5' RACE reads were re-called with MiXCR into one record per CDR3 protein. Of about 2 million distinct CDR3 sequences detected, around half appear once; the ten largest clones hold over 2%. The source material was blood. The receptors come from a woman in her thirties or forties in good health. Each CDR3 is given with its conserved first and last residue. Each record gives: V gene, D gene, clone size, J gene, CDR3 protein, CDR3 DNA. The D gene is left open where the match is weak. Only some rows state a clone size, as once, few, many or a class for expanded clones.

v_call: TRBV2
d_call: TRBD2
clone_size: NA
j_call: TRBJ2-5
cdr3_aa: CASSTPSGGETQYF
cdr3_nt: TGTGCCAGCAGTACCCCCTCGGGAGGAGAGACCCAGTACTTC

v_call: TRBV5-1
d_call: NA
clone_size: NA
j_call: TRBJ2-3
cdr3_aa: CASSSAPGADTQYF
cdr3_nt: TGCGCCAGCAGCTCAGCGCCGGGGGCAGATACGCAGTATTTT

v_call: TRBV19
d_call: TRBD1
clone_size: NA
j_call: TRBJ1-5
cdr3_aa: CASSASPTGEQPQHF
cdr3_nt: TGTGCCAGTAGTGCCAGCCCGACAGGGGAACAGCCCCAGCATTTT

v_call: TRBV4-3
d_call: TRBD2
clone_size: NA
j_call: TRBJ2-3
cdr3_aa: CASSQEGLAGGHWSTDTQYF
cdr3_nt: TGCGCCAGCAGCCAAGAAGGACTAGCGGGGGGGCATTGGAGCACAGATACGCAGTATTTT

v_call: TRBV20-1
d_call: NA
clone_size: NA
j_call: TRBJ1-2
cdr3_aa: CLPARESYGYTF
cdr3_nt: TGCCTCCCCGCCAGGGAATCCTATGGCTACACCTTC

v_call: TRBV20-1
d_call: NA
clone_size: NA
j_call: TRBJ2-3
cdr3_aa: CSARAGEDTQYF
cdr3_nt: TGCAGTGCTAGAGCGGGGGAGGATACGCAGTATTTT

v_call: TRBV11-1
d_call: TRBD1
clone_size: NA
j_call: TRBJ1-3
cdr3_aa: CASSREQGLGNTIYF
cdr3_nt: TGTGCCAGCAGCCGAGAACAGGGGCTTGGAAACACCATATATTTT

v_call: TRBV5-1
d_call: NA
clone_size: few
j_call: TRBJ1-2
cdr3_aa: CASSFGAGNYGYTF
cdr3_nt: TGCGCCAGCAGCTTTGGGGCGGGGAACTATGGCTACACCTTC

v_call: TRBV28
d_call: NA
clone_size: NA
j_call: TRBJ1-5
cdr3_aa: CASSVQAGRPQHF
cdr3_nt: TGTGCCAGCAGTGTCCAGGCTGGTCGACCCCAGCATTTT

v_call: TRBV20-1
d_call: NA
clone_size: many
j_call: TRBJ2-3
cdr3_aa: CSARDRGGGGTDTQYF
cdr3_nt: TGCAGTGCTAGAGATAGGGGAGGGGGCGGCACAGATACGCAGTATTTT

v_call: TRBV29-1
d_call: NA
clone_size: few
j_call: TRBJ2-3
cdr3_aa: CSVDVGAGFPDTQYF
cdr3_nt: TGCAGCGTTGATGTCGGGGCCGGTTTTCCAGATACGCAGTATTTT

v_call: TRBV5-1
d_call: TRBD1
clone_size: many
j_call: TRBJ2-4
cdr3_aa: CASSSGTGATKNIQYF
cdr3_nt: TGCGCCAGCAGCTCCGGGACAGGGGCAACCAAAAACATTCAGTACTTC

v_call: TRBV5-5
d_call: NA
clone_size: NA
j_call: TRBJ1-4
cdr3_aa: CASSLDRGISRMDEKLFF
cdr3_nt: TGTGCCAGCAGTTTGGATCGGGGGATTTCCCGAATGGATGAAAAACTGTTTTTT

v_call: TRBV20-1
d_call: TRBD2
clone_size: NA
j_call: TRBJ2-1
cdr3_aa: CSASFRGAYNEQFF
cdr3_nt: TGCAGTGCTAGCTTCCGGGGGGCCTACAATGAGCAGTTCTTC

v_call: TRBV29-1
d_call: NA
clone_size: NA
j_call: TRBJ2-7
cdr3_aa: CSALAQGPYEQYF
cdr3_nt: TGCAGCGCCCTAGCCCAGGGTCCCTACGAGCAGTACTTC

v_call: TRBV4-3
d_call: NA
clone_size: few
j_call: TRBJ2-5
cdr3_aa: CASSQDTSIRETQYF
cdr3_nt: TGCGCCAGCAGCCAAGATACGTCAATACGGGAGACCCAGTACTTC

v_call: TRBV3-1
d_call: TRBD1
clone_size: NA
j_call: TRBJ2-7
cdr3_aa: CASSQVWDSSYEQYF
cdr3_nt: TGTGCCAGCAGCCAAGTGTGGGACAGTTCCTACGAGCAGTACTTC

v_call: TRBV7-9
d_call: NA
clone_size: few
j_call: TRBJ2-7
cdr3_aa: CASTLGTGTYEQYF
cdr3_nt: TGTGCCAGCACCTTAGGAACAGGGACCTACGAGCAGTACTTC

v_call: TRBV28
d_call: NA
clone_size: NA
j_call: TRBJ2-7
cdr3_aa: CASTFNPGNTRNEQYF
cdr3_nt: TGTGCCAGCACGTTTAATCCGGGTAACACCCGGAACGAGCAGTACTTC

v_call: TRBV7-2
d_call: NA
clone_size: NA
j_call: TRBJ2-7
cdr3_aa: CASSLLGSTIEQYF
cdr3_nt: TGTGCCAGCAGCTTACTGGGGTCAACTATCGAGCAGTACTTC

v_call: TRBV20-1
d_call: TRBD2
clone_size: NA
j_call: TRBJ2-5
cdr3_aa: CSASLAGGPGEETQYF
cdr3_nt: TGCAGTGCTAGCCTAGCGGGGGGGCCGGGTGAGGAGACCCAGTACTTC

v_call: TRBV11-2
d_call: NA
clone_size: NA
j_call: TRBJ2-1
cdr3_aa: CASSLGSGKNEQFF
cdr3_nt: TGTGCCAGCAGCTTAGGGTCAGGGAAGAATGAGCAGTTCTTC

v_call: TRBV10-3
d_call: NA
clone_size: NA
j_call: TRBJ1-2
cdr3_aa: CAISAPDRTLNPNGYTF
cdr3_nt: TGTGCCATCAGCGCCCCGGACCGTACCCTTAACCCAAATGGCTACACCTTC

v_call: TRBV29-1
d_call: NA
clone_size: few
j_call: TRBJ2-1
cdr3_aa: CSVERINEQFF
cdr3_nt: TGCAGCGTTGAACGGATCAATGAGCAGTTCTTC

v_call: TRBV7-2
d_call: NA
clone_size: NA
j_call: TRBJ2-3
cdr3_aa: CASSLGAVGRTDTQYF
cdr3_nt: TGTGCCAGCAGCTTAGGTGCGGTCGGCCGCACAGATACGCAGTATTTT

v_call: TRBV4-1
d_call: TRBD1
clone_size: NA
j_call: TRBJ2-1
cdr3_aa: CASSQDFRTGISYNEQFF
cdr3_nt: TGCGCCAGCAGCCAAGATTTCAGGACAGGGATCTCCTACAATGAGCAGTTCTTC

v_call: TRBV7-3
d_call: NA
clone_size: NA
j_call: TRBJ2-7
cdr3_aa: CASSLEAEAYEQYF
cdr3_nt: TGTGCCAGCAGCTTAGAGGCAGAGGCCTACGAGCAGTACTTC

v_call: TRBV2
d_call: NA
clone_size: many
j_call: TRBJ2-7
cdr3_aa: CASSPVHEQYF
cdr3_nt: TGTGCCAGCAGTCCGGTCCACGAGCAGTACTTC

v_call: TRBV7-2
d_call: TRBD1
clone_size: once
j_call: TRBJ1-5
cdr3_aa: CASSLNAIEGAKQPQHF
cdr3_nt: TGTGCCAGCAGCTTGAACGCGATCGAGGGGGCTAAGCAGCCCCAGCATTTT

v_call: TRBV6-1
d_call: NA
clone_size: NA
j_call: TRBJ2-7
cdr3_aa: CASRTDPLDEQYF
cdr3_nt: TGTGCCAGCAGGACGGACCCCCTTGACGAGCAGTACTTC

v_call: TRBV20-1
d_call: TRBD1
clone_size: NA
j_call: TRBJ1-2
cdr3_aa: CSARVKGQGAPRGYTF
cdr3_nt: TGCAGTGCTAGAGTCAAGGGACAGGGGGCGCCTCGGGGCTACACCTTC

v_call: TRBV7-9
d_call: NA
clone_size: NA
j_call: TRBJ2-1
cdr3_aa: CASSLGCTGSTYNEQFF
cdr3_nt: TGTGCCAGCAGCTTAGGGTGCACAGGCTCAACCTACAATGAGCAGTTCTTC

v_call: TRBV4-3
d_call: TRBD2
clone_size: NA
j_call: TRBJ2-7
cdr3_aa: CASSQEKAGGLYEQYF
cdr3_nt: TGCGCCAGCAGCCAAGAAAAGGCGGGGGGGCTCTACGAGCAGTACTTC

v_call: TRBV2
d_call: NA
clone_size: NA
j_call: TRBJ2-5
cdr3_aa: CASSEEEDLETQYF
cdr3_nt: TGTGCCAGCAGTGAAGAGGAAGATTTGGAGACCCAGTACTTC

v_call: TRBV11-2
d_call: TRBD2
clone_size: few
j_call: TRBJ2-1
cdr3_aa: CASSWVDGRRLLAGGTYNEQFF
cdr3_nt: TGTGCCAGCAGCTGGGTGGACGGACGCCGGCTACTAGCGGGGGGTACCTACAATGAGCAGTTCTTC

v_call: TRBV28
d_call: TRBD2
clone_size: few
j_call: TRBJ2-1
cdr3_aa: CASRKAPGLAGGRYEQFF
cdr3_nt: TGTGCCAGCAGGAAGGCACCGGGGCTAGCGGGGGGGCGGTATGAGCAGTTCTTC

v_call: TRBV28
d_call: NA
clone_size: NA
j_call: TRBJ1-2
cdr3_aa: CASGRGARGYTF
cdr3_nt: TGTGCCAGCGGAAGGGGGGCTCGGGGCTACACCTTC

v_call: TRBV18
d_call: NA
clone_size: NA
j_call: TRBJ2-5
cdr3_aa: CASSPRESETQYF
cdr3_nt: TGTGCCAGCTCACCACGGGAGTCGGAGACCCAGTACTTC

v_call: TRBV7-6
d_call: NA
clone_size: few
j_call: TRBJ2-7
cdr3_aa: CASSSGDGAYYEQYF
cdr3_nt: TGTGCCAGCTCCTCGGGGGACGGAGCCTACTACGAGCAGTACTTC

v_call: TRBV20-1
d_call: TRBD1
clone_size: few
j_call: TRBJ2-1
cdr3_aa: CSAPGQGVYEQFF
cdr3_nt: TGCAGTGCCCCGGGACAGGGGGTATATGAGCAGTTCTTC

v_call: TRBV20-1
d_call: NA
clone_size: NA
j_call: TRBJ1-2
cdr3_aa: CSASARNTYGYTF
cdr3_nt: TGCAGTGCTAGTGCCAGAAACACCTATGGCTACACCTTC

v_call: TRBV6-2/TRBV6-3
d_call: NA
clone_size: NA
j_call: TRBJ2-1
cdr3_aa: CASSYGPVSGFGASYNEQFF
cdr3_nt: TGTGCCAGCAGTTACGGTCCCGTGTCAGGGTTTGGGGCGTCCTACAATGAGCAGTTCTTC

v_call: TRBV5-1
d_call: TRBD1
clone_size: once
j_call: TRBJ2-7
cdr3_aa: CARLPGGWGEQYF
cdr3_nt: TGCGCCAGACTACCAGGGGGCTGGGGCGAGCAGTACTTC

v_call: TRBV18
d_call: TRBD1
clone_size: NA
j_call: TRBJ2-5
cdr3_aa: CASSPPDRSQETQYF
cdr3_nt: TGTGCCAGCTCACCACCGGACAGGTCACAAGAGACCCAGTACTTC

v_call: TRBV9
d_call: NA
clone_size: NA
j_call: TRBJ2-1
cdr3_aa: CASTRGADLREQFF
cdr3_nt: TGTGCCAGCACCAGGGGGGCGGATCTCCGGGAGCAGTTCTTC

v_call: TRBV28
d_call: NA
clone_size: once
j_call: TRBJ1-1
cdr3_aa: CASSLSGQGLDTEAFF
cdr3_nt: TGTGCCAGCAGTTTAAGTGGGCAGGGGTTGGACACTGAAGCTTTCTTT

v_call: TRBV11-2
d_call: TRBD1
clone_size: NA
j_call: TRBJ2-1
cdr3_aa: CASSSAGTGFTYEQFF
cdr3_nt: TGTGCCAGCAGCTCCGCGGGGACAGGGTTTACCTACGAGCAGTTCTTC

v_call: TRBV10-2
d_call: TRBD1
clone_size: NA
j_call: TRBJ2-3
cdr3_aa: CASSFALQGAKTDTQYF
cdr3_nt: TGCGCCAGCAGTTTCGCCCTACAGGGGGCAAAAACAGATACGCAGTATTTT

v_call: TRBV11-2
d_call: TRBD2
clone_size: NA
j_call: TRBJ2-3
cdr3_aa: CASSLVMRGGRADTQYF
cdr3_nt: TGTGCCAGCAGCTTAGTCATGCGGGGGGGCAGGGCAGATACGCAGTATTTT

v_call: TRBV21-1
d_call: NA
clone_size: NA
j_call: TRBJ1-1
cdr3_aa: CASSTPGDWAEAFF
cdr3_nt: TGTGCCAGCAGCACCCCAGGGGATTGGGCTGAAGCTTTCTTT

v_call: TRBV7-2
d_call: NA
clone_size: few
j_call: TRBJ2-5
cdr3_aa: CASSLATYRTAEQETQYF
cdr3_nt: TGTGCCAGCAGCTTAGCGACTTACAGGACAGCAGAACAAGAGACCCAGTACTTC

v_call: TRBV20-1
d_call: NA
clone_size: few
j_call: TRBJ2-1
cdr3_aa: CSAVTPGQADNEQFF
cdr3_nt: TGCAGTGCTGTGACACCGGGACAAGCCGACAATGAGCAGTTCTTC

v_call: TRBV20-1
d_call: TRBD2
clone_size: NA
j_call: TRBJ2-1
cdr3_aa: CSANPSGAYNEQFF
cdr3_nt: TGCAGTGCTAACCCTAGCGGCGCCTACAATGAGCAGTTCTTC

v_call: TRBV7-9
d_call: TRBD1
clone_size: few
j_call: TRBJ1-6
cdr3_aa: CASKQGSNNSPLHF
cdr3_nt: TGTGCCAGCAAACAGGGGTCAAATAATTCACCCCTCCACTTT

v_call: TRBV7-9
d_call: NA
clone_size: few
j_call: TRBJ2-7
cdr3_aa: CASSGVRSYEQYF
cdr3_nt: TGTGCCAGCAGCGGGGTAAGGTCCTACGAGCAGTACTTC

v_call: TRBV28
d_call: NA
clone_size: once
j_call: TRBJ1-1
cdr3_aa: CASSRAGGTEAFF
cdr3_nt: TGTGCCAGCAGTCGCGCGGGGGGGACTGAAGCTTTCTTT